Described below is a single T cell receptor beta chain sequence and its context. This clonotype was seen repeatedly, ten times or more. Its specific antigen is unknown. No base-level quality is on record; no much larger clone is a single base apart. The run used an Illumina HiSeq 2500. Quantitative 5'-RACE with molecular barcodes was the method used to prepare the TCR beta libraries. Concerning the study's data processing: Disease-linked TCR variants were identified with a new computational method built on a probabilistic model of VDJ rearrangement. The public sequencing data were trimmed at Q25 with fastp and processed into clonotypes with MiXCR by TCRdb, which kept only in-frame beta chains. Under each unique CDR3 protein, matching rows form one entry showing the most common genes and DNA. The V and J calls and clone size are TCRdb's, not the authors'. This sample holds roughly 48,000 distinct CDR3 sequences; around 7.4% were observed only once. About 8.5% of the sample is taken by the ten largest.

This entry belongs to a study of CD8 T cells in ankylosing spondylitis (dated by TCRdb to 2016 to 2017). With regard to the full study: The study set out to find disease-linked TCR variants by profiling T cell receptor beta repertoires in ankylosing spondylitis patients and healthy donors. The full study cohort comprised about 25 ankylosing spondylitis patients and some 110 healthy donors. Peripheral blood was sampled, and synovial fluid was additionally collected from ankylosing spondylitis patients. On the study overall, not on this receptor specifically: Some motif variants were previously reported in synovial fluid and blood of reactive arthritis patients, suggesting common disease-initiation mechanisms. The disease-linked clones were reported to be significantly enriched in matched synovial fluid samples from ankylosing spondylitis patients. A TCR beta motif of fewer than 10 highly homologous amino acid variants appeared characteristic of blood from ankylosing spondylitis patients. A CD8+ phenotype was shown by the disease-linked clones, which were found at relatively low frequencies in peripheral blood.

Sequenced sample: blood, either unsorted or a sorted T cell fraction (not recorded which). This receptor was obtained from a female donor with ankylosing spondylitis or in good health (not recorded which).

The DNA is TGTGCCAGCAGCTTTACGGACAGGGGCACAGATACGCAGTATTTT. This codes for CASSFTDRGTDTQYF. Rearrangement joined TRBV6-1 to TRBJ2-3; 8 bases in the middle match TRBD1. In the germline V gene, CDR1 corresponds to MNHNS and CDR2 to SASEGT. The CDR3 spans 15 residues, from the cysteine through the phenylalanine. The CDR3 DNA has 45 bases and is translated from base 1. Trimming leaves V shorter by 6 bases and J shorter by 1 base, with the junction holding 6 bases beyond the gene matches.